This TCR beta chain was identified in a study of regulatory T cells in long-lasting Graves disease. Described time point: newly diagnosed GD, antithyroid drugs for less than 3 months. PBMCs were the source of the RNA used for TCR sequencing. This CDR3 has 18 amino acids. The germline V gene encodes CDR1 SGHRS and CDR2 YFSETQ. On this clonotype itself: This may stem from a read error, because a much larger clone lies one nucleotide away.

Arm-PCR of CDR3 regions with iRepertoire HTBI primers generated TCR beta libraries. TCRdb reanalysed the multiplex PCR reads using MiXCR and keeps one entry per CDR3 protein. There are over 400,000 distinct CDR3 sequences in the sample; 13% to 15% occur only once, and under 20% lies in the top ten. The data also belong to a second study, concerning T cells in Graves' hyperthyroidism and ophthalmopathy.

The source material was peripheral blood mononuclear cells (PBMCs), sampled at new diagnosis, from a patient treated with antithyroid drugs. This clonotype was obtained from a woman aged 45-59 years with Graves disease. This sequence joins TRBV5-1 and TRBJ1-5; TRBD1 agrees at 8 bases. CDR3 bases: TGCGCCAGCAGCACAGGGACAGGCTCGAGTTTAGGCAATCAGCCCCGGCATTTT. Amino acid sequence: CASSTGTGSSLGNQPRHF.